This TCR beta chain was sequenced during a study of blood T cell repertoires in COVID-19. Original processing notes: The assay estimated nucleated cells by amplifying reference gene primers. Here immunoSEQ multiplex PCR was the method, and the copy in TCRdb shows in-frame clones only, minus some. The DNA gave D and trimming, while V, J and clone size come from that table. This sample has some 76,000 clones, with around 90% found just once. Germline assignment: CDR1 SNHLY and CDR2 FYNNEI. This CDR3 is built from 16 residues. V shed 3 bases and J shed 2 bases, with 17 bases lying between them. This sequence originates from a human donor in a cohort sampled during active COVID-19. Sample: peripheral blood. This sequence joins TRBV2 and TRBJ2-7; maybe TRBD1 (6 bases). CDR3 nucleotides: TGTGCCAGCAGTGAGGGACGAGGGGGAATCACCTACGAGCAGTACTTC. It specifies CASSEGRGGITYEQYF.